Listed below are T cell receptor beta chains from one sample, sequenced in a study of shared clonotypes between healthy human individuals. Generated by immunoSEQ multiplex PCR, the TCRdb table keeps only in-frame clones and is missing some. This sample has about 490,000 clones, with approximately 79% found just once. The material sequenced was PBMCs. The receptors come from a woman in her 40s in good health. Some clones in this sample may be carry-over from other donors' samples. CDR3s include the opening cysteine and the closing phenylalanine or tryptophan. Fields, in order: clone size, J gene, D gene, CDR3 length, V gene, CDR3 DNA, CDR3 protein. D genes are given only for firm matches. Rows may omit the clone size; those that give it use once, few, many or a size class.

once,TRBJ1-1,-,15,TRBV19,TGTGCCAGTAGTATAATCTTCTCAGGGGACACTGAAGCTTTCTTT,CASSIIFSGDTEAFF
few,TRBJ2-3,TRBD2,12,TRBV5-4,TGTGCCACCGGACTAGGCACAGATACGCAGTATTTT,CATGLGTDTQYF
-,TRBJ2-1,TRBD2,15,TRBV27,TGTGCCAGCAGTTTAAGTGCTAGCGGGCTGGATGAGCAGTTCTTC,CASSLSASGLDEQFF
-,TRBJ1-1,-,14,TRBV2,TGTGCCAGCAGTGTGGACCGCGTCAACACTGAAGCTTTCTTT,CASSVDRVNTEAFF
-,TRBJ2-7,-,14,TRBV27,TGTGCCAGCAGTTTGGGGGCAGGGAGGTACGAGCAGTACTTC,CASSLGAGRYEQYF
many,TRBJ2-2,-,14,TRBV7-2,TGTGCCAGCAGCTTTAATCGGGGAACCGGGGAGCTGTTTTTT,CASSFNRGTGELFF
-,TRBJ2-3,-,14,TRBV12-5,TGTGCTAGTGCCATAGCCAGGGGCACAGATACGCAGTATTTT,CASAIARGTDTQYF
-,TRBJ1-2,-,14,TRBV6-6,TGTGCCAGCACCTCCCCGACCGTGAGTTATGGCTACACCTTC,CASTSPTVSYGYTF
once,TRBJ2-1,TRBD2,14,TRBV6-1,TGTGCCAGCAGGCCCGGGACTAGCAGAAACGAGCAGTTCTTC,CASRPGTSRNEQFF
once,TRBJ1-1,-,14,TRBV7-3,TGTGCCAGCAGCTTAACGTGGCGAGACACTGAAGCTTTCTTT,CASSLTWRDTEAFF
few,TRBJ2-7,-,14,TRBV30,TGTGCCTGGAGCTGGCCCGGGGCAGCCTACGAGCAGTACTTC,CAWSWPGAAYEQYF
-,TRBJ1-3,-,12,TRBV15,TGTGCCACCAGCAGAGGGACGAACACCATATATTTT,CATSRGTNTIYF
-,TRBJ2-2,TRBD1,14,TRBV27,TGTGCCAGCAGGGTTGGACAGGGGACCGGGGAGCTGTTTTTT,CASRVGQGTGELFF
once,TRBJ2-7,-,14,TRBV5-1,TGCGCCAGCAGCTTGGCGGGAGACTCCTACGAGCAGTACTTC,CASSLAGDSYEQYF
few,TRBJ1-5,-,13,TRBV11-2,TGTGCCAGCAGCATCGGACAGAATCAGCCCCAGCATTTT,CASSIGQNQPQHF
-,TRBJ1-3,-,15,TRBV19,TGTGCCAGTACGGGGCAGATTCTCTCTGGAAACACCATATATTTT,CASTGQILSGNTIYF
-,TRBJ2-3,TRBD2,18,TRBV7-3,TGTGCCAGCAGCCTTTACGTCTCTGGCGGGAGGAGCACAGATACGCAGTATTTT,CASSLYVSGGRSTDTQYF
-,TRBJ2-5,-,14,TRBV21-1,TGTGCCAGCAGCTGCGGGGGGCCCCAAGAGACCCAGTACTTC,CASSCGGPQETQYF
-,TRBJ1-4,-,14,TRBV27,TGTGCCAGCACCCCCGAATGGGGTTCTGAAAAACTGTTTTTT,CASTPEWGSEKLFF
-,TRBJ2-7,-,13,TRBV6-5,TGTGCCAGCAGCCCAGGAGAGGTCGACGAGCAGTACTTC,CASSPGEVDEQYF
-,TRBJ1-4,-,18,TRBV18,TGTGCCAGCTCACCACCACAGAGTCTTGGCGCAACTAATGAAAAACTGTTTTTT,CASSPPQSLGATNEKLFF
-,TRBJ1-1,-,16,TRBV27,TGTGCCAGCAGTTTATCCTATCCGGACAAGAACACTGAAGCTTTCTTT,CASSLSYPDKNTEAFF
-,TRBJ2-7,TRBD1,14,TRBV7-7,TGTGCCAGCAGCCGCGGACAGGGGCACTACGAGCAGTACTTC,CASSRGQGHYEQYF
-,TRBJ2-3,TRBD2,15,TRBV18,TGTGCCAGCTCACCAAGGGCTAGCGGTACAGATACGCAGTATTTT,CASSPRASGTDTQYF